The 3 T cell receptor beta chains listed next were all sequenced from one sample in a study of graft-versus-host responses after intestinal transplantation. Generated by immunoSEQ multiplex PCR, the TCRdb table keeps only in-frame clones and is missing some. The data hold 20,000 to 25,000 clones, with 30% to 40% observed a single time. The study plated some 200,000 CFSE-labeled responders with some 200,000 irradiated, violet-dye-labeled stimulators. Sequenced material: alloreactive CD8+ T cells from a mixed lymphocyte reaction culture, taken before intestinal transplant. As to subset: CFSE-low proliferating T cells sorted from roughly six-day pre-transplant mixed lymphocyte reaction (GvH or HvG direction). The receptors shown here come from a human patient who received an intestinal transplant.

V is TRBV5-6 and J is TRBJ1-5; weak D call: TRBD1 (5 bases). The CDR3 has 16 residues. V lost 4 bases and J lost 2, with 16 bases in between. The germline CDR1 and CDR2 sequences are SGHDT and YYEEEE. The CDR3 DNA sequence: TGTGCCAGCAGCCCCTGGGGGGGGGTCGGCAATCAGCCCCAGCATTTT. Encoded protein: CASSPWGGVGNQPQHF.

The chain recombines TRBV19 with TRBJ1-2; D might be TRBD1 (5 bases). V dropped 6 bases and J dropped 3 bases, with 14 bases sitting between them. CDR1 LNHDA and CDR2 SQIVND come from the germline V gene (reference sequence). CDR3 size: 14 residues. The CDR3 loop is CASRSGRDHYGYTF. The CDR3 DNA reads as TGTGCCAGTAGATCCGGCAGGGACCACTATGGCTACACCTTC.

This chain joins TRBV11-3 and TRBJ2-3, with D possibly TRBD2 on 5 matching bases. CDR1 SGHNT and CDR2 YENEEA come from the germline V gene. The length of the CDR3 is 14 residues. Trimming removed 5 bases at V and 4 bases at J, with 13 bases between. CDR3 loop: CASSAPTRADTQYF. As DNA, the CDR3 is TGTGCCAGCAGCGCACCTACTAGGGCAGATACGCAGTATTTT.